This passage covers 23 T cell receptor beta chains from one sample sequenced in a study of post-analysis software for immune sequencing data. Whole-study results and caveats: Controls had lower frequencies than patients of 4 or 5 TRBV segments, which included TRBV5-6, TRBV5-1 and TRBV20-1.

These receptors' targets are unknown. Researchers reported that TCR beta cDNA libraries carried unique molecular identifiers. From the PCR reads, TCRdb called clonotypes with MiXCR, one entry per CDR3 protein. The table shows around 770,000 distinct CDR3 sequences, with 40% to 55% occurring only once. Material for sequencing was blood. The source is a girl aged 5-17 years with multiple sclerosis.

This clonotype has just a few counts. This chain uses TRBV20-1 with TRBJ2-1; 11 bases map to TRBD2. Trimming cost V 6 bases and J 9 bases; bases outside gene matches: 10. The CDR3 covers 14 residues. CDR1 is DFQATT and CDR2 is SNEGSKA in the germline V gene (reference sequence). The CDR3 DNA follows: TGCAGTGCCGCCACTAGCGGGAGCCAGGTTGAGCAGTTCTTC. Translated: CSAATSGSQVEQFF.

This clonotype came up once. The V call is TRBV4-1, the J call TRBJ2-1; 8 nucleotides line up with TRBD2. Trimming took 1 base from V and 5 from J; bases not matched to a gene: 4. The CDR3 is made up of 15 amino acids. Germline V lookup: CDR1 MGHRA, CDR2 YSYEKL. CDR3 protein: CASSQALAGHNEQFF. CDR3 coding DNA: TGCGCCAGCAGCCAAGCCCTAGCGGGCCACAATGAGCAGTTCTTC.

Turning to this clonotype: It is likely a read error, because the conserved phenylalanine at the end of the CDR3 is missing. The gene calls are TRBV7-9 and TRBJ2-3, with D possibly being TRBD2 (5 bases). Germline V lookup: CDR1 SEHNR, CDR2 FQNEAQ (reference sequence). The CDR3 extends over 17 amino acids. Trimming pared 0 bases from V and 4 bases from J, leaving 17 bases between. The CDR3 DNA sequence: TGTGCCAGCAGCTTAGCGCGGCGGGCGCTAATACCAGATACGCAGTATTTG. Encoded protein: CASSLARRALIPDTQYL.

The V and J genes are TRBV7-6 and TRBJ2-3; D is ambiguous. Germline CDR1 reads SGHVS; CDR2 reads FNYEAQ. The CDR3 totals 12 residues. The V end was cut by 0 bases, the J end by 6 bases, with 4 bases between. The CDR3 DNA sequence: TGTGCCAGCAGCTTAGCAGACGATACGCAGTATTTT. This gives the protein CASSLADDTQYF.

V is TRBV6-5 and J is TRBJ2-3; 9 bases match TRBD2. The CDR3 is 15 amino acids. The V and J ends lost 6 bases and 6 bases, in that order; junction bases with no gene match: 10. Germline V gives CDR1 MNHEY, CDR2 SVGAGI. As DNA, the CDR3 is TGTGCCAGCAGCAGACTAGCGGCCGCAGGGGATACGCAGTATTTT. Its translation: CASSRLAAAGDTQYF.

The chain recombines TRBV7-9 with TRBJ1-2; no clear D gene. The CDR3 sequence is 13 residues long. V shed 5 bases and J shed 4 bases, with 11 bases lying between them. Per germline, CDR1 SEHNR and CDR2 FQNEAQ (reference sequence). The CDR3 DNA sequence: TGTGCCAGCAGCCCGGACGGCGGCTATGGCTACACCTTC. Translated, it gives CASSPDGGYGYTF.

The chain has TRBV7-9 and TRBJ1-5, with 9 bases identical to TRBD1. The CDR3 loop spans 16 amino acids. CDR1 and CDR2 from the germline V gene are SEHNR and FQNEAQ (reference sequence). With V trimmed by 1 base and J by 4 bases, 5 bases remained unmatched. In DNA form, the CDR3 reads TGTGCCAGCAGCTTAGGGCGGACAGGGGAGAATCAGCCCCAGCATTTT. It yields the protein CASSLGRTGENQPQHF.

The chain couples TRBV7-2 to TRBJ2-7, with 9 positions matching TRBD1. This CDR3 has 13 amino acids. V gave up 6 bases and J gave up 8 bases; unmatched junction bases: 8. CDR1 is SGHTA, CDR2 FQGNSA, per germline. CDR3 nucleotides: TGTGCCAGCAGTCTCACAGGGGGCGAAAAGCAGTACTTC. Its protein product is CASSLTGGEKQYF.

This clonotype was detected only a few times. This chain joins TRBV7-9 and TRBJ2-1; a possible D gene is TRBD2 (7 bases). The CDR3 is 17 residues long. The germline CDR1 and CDR2 sequences are SEHNR and FQNEAQ (reference sequence). V was clipped by 5 bases and J by 6 bases, with 23 bases between them. CDR3 sequence: CASSRQDTSVESNEQFF. The CDR3 nucleotides read TGTGCCAGCAGCCGACAGGACACTAGCGTTGAAAGCAATGAGCAGTTCTTC.

The chain has TRBV3-1 and TRBJ2-3; D remains unclear. From germline, CDR1 is LGHDT and CDR2 YNNKEL (reference sequence). CDR3 size: 13 residues. Trimming removed 0 bases from V and 5 bases from J, with 6 bases in between. As DNA, the CDR3 is TGTGCCAGCAGCCAAGAGCGGCTAGATACGCAGTATTTT. Its translation: CASSQERLDTQYF.

The gene calls are TRBV15 and TRBJ2-3, with D perhaps matching TRBD2 (6 bases). The CDR3 totals 16 residues. From germline, CDR1 is LNHNV and CDR2 YYDKDF (reference sequence). Between the trimmed V and J ends, which lost 0 bases and 4 bases, there was a span of 14 bases. CDR3 amino acids: CATSREASDRADTQYF. DNA of the CDR3: TGTGCCACCAGCAGAGAGGCTAGCGACCGTGCAGATACGCAGTATTTT.

A few counts support this clonotype. The rearrangement joins TRBV24-1 to TRBJ2-3, with no clear D. The CDR3 loop spans 13 amino acids. The germline V and J ends were trimmed by 6 bases and 5 bases, with 11 bases remaining between them. The germline V gene has CDR1 KGHDR and CDR2 SFDVKD. CDR3: CATSPSVVDTQYF. The CDR3 DNA follows: TGTGCCACCAGTCCCTCCGTGGTAGATACGCAGTATTTT.

This clonotype has a handful of counts. The chain employs TRBV7-8 and TRBJ2-7; D is ambiguous. Germline V gene lookup returns CDR1 SGHVS and CDR2 FQNEAQ. This CDR3 has 13 residues. V was clipped by 5 bases and J by 7 bases, with 15 bases between them. CDR3 loop: CASSARRTEEQYF. In nucleotides, the CDR3 is TGTGCCAGCAGCGCAAGAAGGACGGAAGAGCAGTACTTC.

This chain connects TRBV7-2 to TRBJ2-2; D perhaps matches TRBD1 (6 bases). CDR3 length equals 15 residues. Germline values: CDR1 SGHTA, CDR2 FQGNSA. Trimming took off 5 bases at V and 0 bases at J, with 10 bases between the two ends. CDR3 DNA: TGTGCCAGCAGCGCACGGGACACGAACACCGGGGAGCTGTTTTTT. It is translated as CASSARDTNTGELFF. The variable domain in full, with the rest retrieved from reference TRBV7-2 and TRBJ2-2, is GAGVSQSPSNKVTEKGKDVELRCDPISGHTALYWYRQSLGQGLEFLIYFQGNSAPDKSGLPSDRFSAERTGGSVSTLTIQRTQQEDSAVYLCASSARDTNTGELFFGEGSRLTVL.

The chain employs TRBV7-2 and TRBJ2-1, with no clear D. The J call may not be correct, given that the DNA end is closer to TRBJ2-7. This CDR3 comprises 14 residues. Germline V lookup: CDR1 SGHTA, CDR2 FQGNSA. In DNA, the CDR3 is TGTGCCAGCAGCTTAGACCCTGGGTACAATGAGCAGTACTTC. It yields the protein CASSLDPGYNEQYF.

The CDR3 bases are TGTGCCAGCAGCTTGGGCAGCGGGCTACACTATGGCTACACCTTC. Protein product: CASSLGSGLHYGYTF. The chain is built from TRBV13 and TRBJ1-2, with D hard to call. The germline CDR1 and CDR2 sequences are PRHDT and FYEKMQ (reference sequence). V lost 3 bases and J lost 3, with 14 bases in between. The CDR3 covers 15 residues. Looking up the rest from reference TRBV13 and TRBJ1-2 gives the full variable domain: AAGVIQSPRHLIKEKRETATLKCYPIPRHDTVYWYQQGPGQDPQFLISFYEKMQSDKGSIPDRFSAQQFSDYHSELNMSSLELGDSALYFCASSLGSGLHYGYTFGSGTRLTVV.

This rearrangement joins TRBV6-6 to TRBJ1-2, with TRBD1 as a possible D gene (6 bases). Trimming removed 6 bases at V and 0 bases at J, with 8 bases between. Germline loops: CDR1 MNHNY, CDR2 SVGAGI (reference sequence). The CDR3 sequence is 13 residues long. The chain's CDR3 is CASRTGSNYGYTF. The CDR3, as DNA: TGTGCCAGCAGGACAGGCTCTAACTATGGCTACACCTTC.

The sample holds a few counts of this clonotype. The J gene is TRBJ2-7, the V gene TRBV7-2; no clear D. Germline CDR1 and CDR2: SGHTA and FQGNSA. V was clipped by 5 bases and J by 2 bases, with 7 bases between them. CDR3 length: 12 amino acids. CDR3 nucleotide sequence: TGTGCCAGCAGCCGCTCGACCTACGAGCAGTACTTC. Translation gives CASSRSTYEQYF. Filled out from reference TRBV7-2 and TRBJ2-7, the complete variable domain reads GAGVSQSPSNKVTEKGKDVELRCDPISGHTALYWYRQSLGQGLEFLIYFQGNSAPDKSGLPSDRFSAERTGGSVSTLTIQRTQQEDSAVYLCASSRSTYEQYFGPGTRLTVT.

The chain recombines TRBV5-1 with TRBJ1-1; no clear D gene. The germline V gene has CDR1 SGHRS and CDR2 YFSETQ. V dropped 0 bases and J dropped 3 bases, with 3 bases sitting between them. The CDR3 is 12 residues long. The CDR3 region is CASSLDHTEAFF. The DNA for the CDR3 is TGCGCCAGCAGCTTGGACCACACTGAAGCTTTCTTT.

The table lists this clonotype with many counts. The CDR3 nucleotides are TGCAGTGCTAGAACGGGCACAGATACGCAGTATTTT. Amino acid sequence: CSARTGTDTQYF. J is TRBJ2-3 and V is TRBV20-1; no reliable D call. Trimming left V 2 bases short and J 1 base short, with 4 bases between. This CDR3 comprises 12 residues. Germline loops: CDR1 DFQATT, CDR2 SNEGSKA (reference sequence).

The V call is TRBV25-1, the J call TRBJ1-2; 7 nucleotides match TRBD1. The germline gives CDR1 MGHDK, CDR2 SYGVNS. This CDR3 spans 14 amino acids. The trim removed 4 bases at V and 5 bases at J, leaving 7 bases unmatched. The CDR3 region has the DNA TGTGCCAGCAGTGGCCCCCCAGGGGGATATGGCTACACCTTC. Translated: CASSGPPGGYGYTF.

J is TRBJ2-7 and V is TRBV11-1; 12 nucleotides line up with TRBD2. This CDR3 region has 21 residues. Germline trimming cut 1 base from V and 3 bases from J; bases unmatched to any gene: 19. Germline CDR1 SGHAT, CDR2 FQDESV (reference sequence). CDR3 DNA sequence: TGTGCCAGCAGCTTAGGCCTAGCGGGAGGGCCGGTCATTCAGCCATTCTACGAGCAGTACTTC. As protein: CASSLGLAGGPVIQPFYEQYF.

This chain joins TRBV12-3 or TRBV12-4 and TRBJ1-6; 9 bases are a match to TRBD1. V gave up 6 bases and J gave up 10 bases; unmatched junction bases: 10. The CDR3 has 15 amino acids. CDR3 amino acids: CASRIITGGESPLHF. The CDR3 nucleotides are TGTGCCAGCAGGATTATCACAGGGGGCGAATCACCCCTCCACTTT.